Given below is one T cell receptor (beta chain) in context. Its antigen is not identified. The naive CD8 fraction comprised CD45RO-negative cells positively selected for CCR7 and excluded terminally differentiated effector memory CD45RA+ cells. Samples underwent the assay at deep level. Here immunoSEQ multiplex PCR was the method, and the copy in TCRdb shows in-frame clones only, minus some. Of about 2.1 million clones in the sample, approximately 94% were seen once. The sample comes from a study of shared clonotypes between healthy human individuals. The study's findings and limits: Despite large depth, sorted-subset datasets appeared incompletely sequenced.

The sequenced material came from naive CD8+ T cells from PBMCs. This TCR derives from a man between 18 and 29 years old in good health. Some clones in this sample may be carry-over from other donors' samples.

As DNA, the CDR3 is TGCAGCGTTGAAGGGACTAGCGGGAGGGCCCCACACGAGCAGTACTTC. Translation: CSVEGTSGRAPHEQYF. V gene TRBV29-1 combines with J gene TRBJ2-7; TRBD2 aligns across 15 bases. Germline assignment: CDR1 SQVTM and CDR2 ANQGSEA. The CDR3 has 16 amino acids. Trimming cost V 1 base and J 5 bases; bases outside gene matches: 6.